The entry below gives a single TCR beta chain sequence along with its context. The sample is drawn from a study of OX40 agonist ivuxolimab in advanced cancers. Trimming took off 3 bases at V and 4 bases at J, with 7 bases between the two ends. Germline CDR1 and CDR2: WNHNN and SYGVQD (reference sequence). The CDR3 contains 13 residues. Repertoires were generated with immunoSEQ multiplex PCR, while TCRdb's copy carries only in-frame clones and drops some. Altogether about 100,000 clones are present, about 84% being singletons, with the ten largest covering approximately 5%. This clonotype originated in an adult with an advanced solid tumor such as melanoma, head and neck, liver or kidney cancer. The material sequenced was CD4+ or CD8+ T cells sorted from blood, taken in a trial of the OX40 agonist ivuxolimab. The V and J genes are TRBV10-1 and TRBJ1-5; D gene ambiguous. CDR3 region: CASSDSLNQPQHF. CDR3 sequence (DNA): TGCGCCAGCAGTGACAGCTTGAATCAGCCCCAGCATTTT.